This T cell receptor (beta chain) was captured by sequencing in a study of PD-1 blockade in classical Hodgkin lymphoma. The overall study: Every 2 weeks, patients got 3 mg/kg intravenous nivolumab.

Germline-derived CDR1 and CDR2 are SGHRS and YFSETQ. There are 14 residues in the CDR3. V lost 3 bases, J lost 3 bases, and 9 bases lay in between. Here immunoSEQ multiplex PCR was the method, and the copy in TCRdb shows in-frame clones only, minus some. This table has fewer than 50,000 clones, about 90% appearing once. In every patient, relapse followed autologous stem cell transplantation, while exposure to brentuximab vedotin differed. Study-wide findings and caveats: Although disease activity or prior therapy may be involved, causes of the repertoire differences remain undefined. Before treatment, TCR diversity in newly diagnosed patients was reportedly lower than in healthy donors.

This clone was picked up one time. The antigen remains undetermined. The specimen was peripheral blood mononuclear cells (PBMCs), collected at baseline. The chain uses TRBV5-1 and TRBJ2-2; the D is unclear. The sequence derives from a human donor with classical Hodgkin lymphoma. The CDR3, as DNA: TGCGCCAGCAGCTGGGTGGTTGACACCGGGGAGCTGTTTTTT. Residues: CASSWVVDTGELFF.